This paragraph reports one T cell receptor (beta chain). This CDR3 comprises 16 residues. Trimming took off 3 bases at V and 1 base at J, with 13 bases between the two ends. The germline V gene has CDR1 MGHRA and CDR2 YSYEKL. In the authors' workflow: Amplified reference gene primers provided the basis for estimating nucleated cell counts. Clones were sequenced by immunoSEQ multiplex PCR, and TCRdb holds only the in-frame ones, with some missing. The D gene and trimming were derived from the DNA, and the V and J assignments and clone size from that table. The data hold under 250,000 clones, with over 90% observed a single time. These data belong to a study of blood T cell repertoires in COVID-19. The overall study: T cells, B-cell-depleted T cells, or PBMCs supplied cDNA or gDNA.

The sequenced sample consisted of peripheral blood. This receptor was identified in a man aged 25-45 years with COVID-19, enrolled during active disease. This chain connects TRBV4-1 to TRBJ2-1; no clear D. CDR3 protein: CASSQARTGSYNEQFF. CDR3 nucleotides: TGCGCCAGCAGCCAGGCCCGTACGGGTTCCTACAATGAGCAGTTCTTC.